The rows below give T cell receptor beta chains drawn from one sample of a study of T cell changes during pregnancy in multiple sclerosis. Repertoires were generated with immunoSEQ multiplex PCR, while TCRdb's copy carries only in-frame clones and drops some. The sample shows 80,000 to 100,000 clones, approximately 93% of them seen only once. This sample comprised peripheral blood, obtained after pregnancy. The receptors originated from a female donor with multiple sclerosis, enrolled in a pregnancy study. The CDR3 runs from the conserved cysteine through the conserved F or W. The D gene is left open where the match is weak. The size of a clone is reported for some rows only, either as once, few or many, or as a class for expanded clones.

clone_size j_call d_call v_call cdr3_aa cdr3_nt
- TRBJ2-1 - TRBV18 CASSLNLALGGEQFF TGTGCCAGCTCCCTGAACCTAGCGTTGGGGGGTGAGCAGTTCTTC
- TRBJ2-6 - TRBV2 CASRQLGQSRVSGANVLTF TGTGCCAGCAGACAACTCGGACAGTCGAGGGTCTCTGGGGCCAACGTCCTGACTTTC
few TRBJ1-2 TRBD1 TRBV6-6 CASSPGTASSTYGYTF TGTGCCAGCAGCCCCGGGACAGCTTCCTCCACCTATGGCTACACCTTC
once TRBJ2-3 - TRBV19 CASSIAQGQGDTQYF TGTGCCAGTAGTATAGCGCAGGGGCAAGGGGATACGCAGTATTTT
- TRBJ2-3 TRBD1 TRBV27 CASSPLQGVGTDTQYF TGTGCCAGCAGTCCGTTACAGGGGGTTGGGACAGATACGCAGTATTTT
- TRBJ1-5 - TRBV29-1 CSVESGPSQHF TGCAGCGTTGAATCAGGTCCGTCCCAGCATTTT
- TRBJ1-1 - TRBV27 CASGISRGGGNTEAFF TGTGCCAGCGGAATCTCGAGGGGGGGTGGGAACACTGAAGCTTTCTTT
- TRBJ2-1 TRBD2 TRBV9 CASSVALSGSERNEQFF TGTGCCAGCAGCGTAGCCCTTAGCGGGAGCGAACGCAATGAGCAGTTCTTC
- TRBJ1-2 TRBD1 TRBV4-1 CASSLNHQGDRGKGYTF TGCGCCAGCAGCCTAAACCACCAGGGGGATCGGGGGAAGGGCTACACCTTC
- TRBJ1-3 TRBD1 TRBV6-6 CASSGQGELYTIYF TGTGCCAGCAGCGGACAGGGGGAGTTGTACACCATATATTTT
- TRBJ2-1 TRBD2 TRBV2 CASSRGTINEQFF TGTGCCAGCAGTCGCGGGACTATAAATGAGCAGTTCTTC
- TRBJ1-4 - TRBV6-5 CASTQGTGKLFF TGTGCCAGCACGCAGGGGACCGGAAAACTGTTTTTT
- TRBJ2-7 - TRBV27 CASRPLLRDGQYF TGTGCCAGCAGGCCCCTCTTGCGGGACGGTCAGTACTTC
- TRBJ2-7 TRBD1 TRBV29-1 CSVRRQGKRAEQYF TGCAGCGTGAGACGACAGGGGAAGAGGGCTGAACAGTACTTC
- TRBJ2-2 TRBD2 TRBV5-6 CASSLTSGVTGELFF TGTGCCAGCAGCTTGACTAGCGGAGTCACCGGGGAGCTGTTTTTT
few TRBJ1-1 TRBD1 TRBV25-1 CASRARQGLWNTEAFF TGTGCCAGCAGGGCTAGACAGGGACTTTGGAACACTGAAGCTTTCTTT
- TRBJ1-1 - TRBV30 CAWSVMVGGTEAFF TGTGCCTGGAGTGTAATGGTGGGGGGCACTGAAGCTTTCTTT
- TRBJ2-3 TRBD2 TRBV5-6 CASSFRTSGSDTQYF TGTGCCAGCAGCTTCAGGACTAGCGGGAGTGATACGCAGTATTTT
- TRBJ1-6 TRBD1 TRBV18 CASSPFGTGGNSPLHF TGTGCCAGCTCACCATTCGGGACAGGAGGGAATTCACCCCTCCACTTT
- TRBJ2-1 TRBD1 TRBV7-9 CASSPQPGTGNSYNEQFF TGTGCCAGCAGCCCCCAACCCGGGACAGGGAACTCCTACAATGAGCAGTTCTTC
- TRBJ2-1 TRBD2 TRBV11-1 CASSLALAGPGQFF TGTGCCAGCAGCTTAGCACTAGCGGGTCCCGGTCAGTTCTTC
- TRBJ2-1 TRBD2 TRBV27 CASSLWTSGVGYNEQFF TGTGCCAGCAGTTTATGGACTAGCGGGGTGGGTTACAATGAGCAGTTCTTC
- TRBJ2-1 - TRBV11-3 CASSLTRRGEQFF TGTGCCAGCAGCTTAACTCGAAGGGGGGAGCAGTTCTTC
- TRBJ2-7 TRBD2 TRBV6-1 CASSEKASGRTYEQYF TGTGCCAGCAGTGAAAAGGCTAGCGGGAGGACGTACGAGCAGTACTTC
large TRBJ2-7 TRBD1 TRBV9 CASSVSKKTGPYEQYF TGTGCCAGCAGCGTAAGCAAAAAGACAGGGCCCTACGAGCAGTACTTC
- TRBJ2-7 TRBD1 TRBV15 CATSRDRGYYEQYF TGTGCCACCAGCAGGGACAGGGGATACTACGAGCAGTACTTC
- TRBJ2-2 - TRBV7-8 CAHGGARPGELFF TGTGCGCATGGAGGGGCCCGGCCCGGGGAGCTGTTTTTT
- TRBJ1-4 TRBD1 TRBV2 CASRRMAGGIGEKLFF TGTGCCAGCCGTCGAATGGCAGGGGGGATCGGTGAAAAACTGTTTTTT
- TRBJ2-2 - TRBV11-3 CASSTGDTLTGELFF TGTGCCAGCAGCACTGGGGACACCCTCACCGGGGAGCTGTTTTTT
- TRBJ2-3 - TRBV11-2 CASSLDEAIGQYF TGTGCCAGCAGCTTAGATGAGGCGATAGGGCAGTATTTT
- TRBJ1-1 - TRBV30 CAWGGAWISNMNTEAFF TGTGCCTGGGGGGGGGCGTGGATTTCGAACATGAACACTGAAGCTTTCTTT
- TRBJ2-3 - TRBV13 CASSHTVESSSTDTQYF TGTGCCAGCAGCCATACCGTAGAGAGTTCTAGCACAGATACGCAGTATTTT
- TRBJ1-2 TRBD1 TRBV11-2 CASSSYVRDREINYGYTF TGTGCCAGCAGCTCCTACGTTAGGGACAGGGAAATTAACTATGGCTACACCTTC
- TRBJ2-1 - TRBV4-1 CASSVRELTYNEQFF TGCGCCAGCAGCGTAAGGGAGTTAACCTACAATGAGCAGTTCTTC
- TRBJ2-3 - TRBV2 CASSEAPSKTDTQYF TGTGCCAGCAGTGAAGCACCTAGCAAGACAGATACGCAGTATTTT
- TRBJ2-3 TRBD2 TRBV9 CASSARGAGGFTDTQYF TGTGCCAGCAGCGCCCGAGGGGCGGGAGGGTTCACAGATACGCAGTATTTT
- TRBJ1-1 - TRBV7-9 CASSSGFVEAFF TGTGCCAGCAGCTCAGGATTCGTGGAAGCTTTCTTT
- TRBJ2-2 - TRBV6-1 CASSEARPGQYGTGELFF TGTGCCAGCAGTGAAGCACGACCGGGACAATATGGGACCGGGGAGCTGTTTTTT
- TRBJ2-2 - TRBV5-8 CASSRGLLNTGELFF TGTGCCAGCAGCCGGGGACTTTTGAACACCGGGGAGCTGTTTTTT
- TRBJ1-4 - TRBV28 CASGNRVREKLFF TGTGCCAGCGGCAACAGGGTGAGAGAAAAACTGTTTTTT
- TRBJ2-1 - TRBV9 CASSQTTYNEQFF TGTGCCAGCAGCCAGACAACCTACAATGAGCAGTTCTTC
- TRBJ2-1 TRBD2 TRBV7-7 CASSLGSGTMAYNEQFF TGTGCCAGCAGCTTAGGGTCCGGGACTATGGCCTACAATGAGCAGTTCTTC
- TRBJ2-1 TRBD2 TRBV7-8 CASSLRAGGRTLDNEQFF TGTGCCAGCAGCTTACGGGCGGGAGGCCGCACGCTCGACAATGAGCAGTTCTTC
- TRBJ2-3 - TRBV14 CASSRQAKKDTQYF TGTGCCAGCAGCCGACAGGCCAAAAAAGATACGCAGTATTTT
- TRBJ2-7 TRBD1 TRBV11-3 CASSPTGTYEQYF TGTGCCAGCAGCCCGACAGGGACCTACGAGCAGTACTTC